The T cell receptor (beta chain) described here comes from a study of cytomegalovirus exposure and HLA in healthy donors. Use of 60 Vbeta and 13 Jbeta primers characterized the PCR. TCRdb keeps only in-frame clones here, not all; method: immunoSEQ multiplex PCR. With roughly 110,000 clones in the sample, the ten largest clones hold around 3.4%. The ends lost 1 base at V and 4 bases at J; junction bases unmatched: 3. The V gene's germline CDR1 is MDHEN and CDR2 SYDVKM. CDR3 length: 14 residues. The receptor was derived from a man aged 25 to 40 in good health and CMV-seronegative. The chain has TRBV28 and TRBJ1-2; TRBD1 matches at 7 bases. The specimen was PBMCs. Here the CDR3 DNA reads TGTGCCAGCAGTTTATCGACAGGGCCCTATGGCTACACCTTC. Amino acid sequence: CASSLSTGPYGYTF.